The 31 T cell receptor beta chains listed next were all sequenced from one sample in a study of human T cells and chemical hapten exposure. TCRdb ran MiXCR on the RACE reads and lists one entry per CDR3 protein. The data contain about 360,000 distinct CDR3 sequences, roughly 4.8% of them singletons. Time point defined: patch test 1, 2 weeks after DPC sensitization. Treatment denoted: therapeutic diphenylcyclopropenone sensitization with weekly scalp DPC. Source: whole blood, taken in connection with sensitization to the hapten diphenylcyclopropenone (DPC). Receptors were obtained from a woman aged 45-59 years with alopecia areata. Some clones in this sample may be carry-over from other donors' samples.

This clonotype was recorded at least ten times. V and J are TRBV25-1 and TRBJ2-7, with 10 bases that match TRBD1. There are 14 residues in the CDR3. V lost 4 bases, J lost 2 bases, and 2 bases stayed unmatched. Per the germline V gene, CDR1 is MGHDK and CDR2 is SYGVNS. The CDR3 bases are TGTGCCAGCAGTGGGGGACAGGGGCCCTACGAGCAGTACTTC. This codes for CASSGGQGPYEQYF.

This clonotype was observed many times. The rearrangement links TRBV7-8 to TRBJ2-5, with 13 positions matching TRBD2. The germline V gene has CDR1 SGHVS and CDR2 FQNEAQ. CDR3 length equals 16 residues. The junction had 4 bases not matched to a gene; V was cut back by 4 bases and J by 2 bases. The CDR3 loop reads CASSSGLAGVQETQYF. DNA for the CDR3: TGTGCCAGCAGCTCCGGACTAGCGGGAGTACAAGAGACCCAGTACTTC.

The chain couples TRBV6-5 to TRBJ2-3; TRBD1 aligns across 7 bases. Germline values: CDR1 MNHEY, CDR2 SVGAGI. With 5 bases clipped from V and 1 base from J, the junction kept 3 bases outside the gene matches. The CDR3 length is 14 residues. The DNA of the CDR3 is TGTGCCAGCAGTAGGGGGCTGGGCACAGATACGCAGTATTTT. This sequence encodes CASSRGLGTDTQYF.

This clonotype showed up just a few times. The rearrangement links TRBV20-1 to TRBJ1-4; no clear D. V was trimmed by 5 bases and J by 8 bases, leaving 21 bases between them. Germline CDR1 DFQATT, CDR2 SNEGSKA (reference sequence). The CDR3 covers 15 residues. This CDR3 reads CSASNPFPAGEKLFF. CDR3 coding DNA: TGCAGTGCTTCCAACCCGTTCCCGGCGGGAGAAAAACTGTTTTTT.

This clonotype has just a few counts. The rearrangement links TRBV4-1 to TRBJ1-5; 8 positions match TRBD1. CDR3 size: 14 residues. The germline V gene has CDR1 MGHRA and CDR2 YSYEKL. V dropped 0 bases and J dropped 5; count of bases not matched to a gene: 0. CDR3 region: CASSQEDRDQPQHF. The CDR3 DNA is TGCGCCAGCAGCCAAGAGGACAGGGATCAGCCCCAGCATTTT.

This clonotype appeared a few times. For the CDR3, the DNA is TGTGCCAGCAGTTTGAACAGGGTTCTACTTAACTATGGCTACACCTTC. The encoded protein is CASSLNRVLLNYGYTF. V usage is TRBV6-6 and J usage is TRBJ1-2, with a possible D match to TRBD1 (6 bases). The CDR3 length is 16 residues. Trimming stripped 4 bases from V and 1 base from J, with 16 bases between. The germline V gene encodes CDR1 MNHNY and CDR2 SVGAGI (reference sequence).

This clonotype was observed many times. V is TRBV25-1 and J is TRBJ2-7; D not resolved. V shed 3 bases and J shed 0 bases, with 12 bases lying between them. Germline-derived CDR1 and CDR2 are MGHDK and SYGVNS. The CDR3 covers 15 residues. The CDR3 DNA is TGTGCCAGCAGTGACCCCACAGAAAACTCCTACGAGCAGTACTTC. Translating gives CASSDPTENSYEQYF.

This clonotype was counted at least ten times. The V call is TRBV28, the J call TRBJ2-1; 9 positions match TRBD1. J was trimmed by 7 bases and V by 6 bases; bases with no gene match: 10. This CDR3 region has 15 residues. Germline CDR1 is MDHEN and CDR2 is SYDVKM. In nucleotides, the CDR3 is TGTGCCAGCAGGTACTCCGGGACAGGGTCTAATGAGCAGTTCTTC. Protein product: CASRYSGTGSNEQFF.

This clonotype was observed at least ten times. V and J are TRBV12-3 or TRBV12-4 and TRBJ2-1, with D hard to call. Trimming took off 3 bases at V and 1 base at J, with 10 bases between the two ends. The CDR3 extends over 15 amino acids. The CDR3 bases are TGTGCCAGCAGTTTTTTGGGTACATCCTACAATGAGCAGTTCTTC. Its translation is CASSFLGTSYNEQFF.

The table lists this clonotype with a few counts. This chain joins TRBV11-3 and TRBJ2-6; D call uncertain. This CDR3 spans 16 amino acids. Trimming shortened V by 5 bases and J by 0 bases, and 11 bases separated the two germline ends. The germline gives CDR1 SGHNT, CDR2 YENEEA. This chain's CDR3 is CASSLLSPSGANVLTF. In nucleotides, the CDR3 is TGTGCCAGCAGCCTCCTATCCCCCTCTGGGGCCAACGTCCTGACTTTC.

This clonotype has a count of ten or more. V and J are TRBV3-1 and TRBJ2-7, with TRBD2 matching over 12 bases. Looked up from germline, CDR1 is LGHDT and CDR2 is YNNKEL (reference sequence). Losses at the gene ends were 1 base for V and 6 bases for J; bases not matched to a gene: 16. CDR3 length equals 19 residues. CDR3 protein: CASSQVSLAGGPYRSEQYF. The CDR3 DNA reads TGTGCCAGCAGCCAAGTTTCCCTAGCGGGAGGGCCTTACCGCTCCGAGCAGTACTTC.

This clonotype was picked up many times. The chain has TRBV6-6 and TRBJ2-3; 11 bases fit TRBD2. Losses at the gene ends were 7 bases for V and 5 bases for J; bases not matched to a gene: 8. The CDR3 has 15 amino acids. The germline V gene has CDR1 MNHNY and CDR2 SVGAGI (reference sequence). CDR3 coding DNA: TGTGCCAGCACCCCGCCGGGACTAGCGGAAGATACGCAGTATTTT. Amino acids: CASTPPGLAEDTQYF.

This clonotype was counted only a few times. The V and J genes are TRBV11-3 and TRBJ1-3, with D hard to call. Trimming left V 0 bases short and J 1 base short, with 10 bases between. There are 16 residues in the CDR3. CDR1 and CDR2 from the germline V gene are SGHNT and YENEEA. CDR3 sequence reads: CASSLDSAASGNTIYF. The CDR3 DNA is TGTGCCAGCAGCTTAGATTCGGCCGCATCTGGAAACACCATATATTTT.

The sample holds a few counts of this clonotype. V is TRBV2 and J is TRBJ1-4; D not certain. Per the germline V gene, CDR1 is SNHLY and CDR2 is FYNNEI. The CDR3 consists of 13 residues. V gave up 4 bases and J gave up 8 bases, with 11 bases separating them. For the CDR3, the DNA is TGTGCCAGCAGTGTCAATTCTAGAGAAAAACTGTTTTTT. It codes for CASSVNSREKLFF.

Regarding this clonotype: A much larger clone is a single base away; this may be a read error. The chain couples TRBV29-1 to TRBJ1-1; D may be TRBD1 (5 bases). The CDR3 loop spans 13 amino acids. From germline, CDR1 is SQVTM and CDR2 ANQGSEA. V lost 4 bases and J 8 bases, leaving 17 bases between the germline ends. The CDR3 coding sequence is TGCAGCGTTGGGGACTTCCTCACGGCGGAAGCTTTCTTT. Translation: CSVGDFLTAEAFF.

The genes are TRBV7-2 and TRBJ2-1; D is perhaps TRBD2 (7 bases). Germline V gene sequence: CDR1 SGHTA, CDR2 FQGNSA. Trimming left V 4 bases short and J 6 bases short, with 19 bases between. This CDR3 region has 16 residues. The CDR3 DNA is TGTGCCAGCAGCTCTGCCCTAGGGGGGGCCGGCAATGAGCAGTTCTTC. This gives the protein CASSSALGGAGNEQFF.

Concerning this clonotype: A single base separates this from a much larger clone, so it may be a read error. The final CDR3 position lacks the conserved phenylalanine or tryptophan, pointing to a likely read error. V usage is TRBV14 and J usage is TRBJ2-5; D remains ambiguous. Germline V CDR1 and CDR2: SGHDN, FVKESK. The V end was cut by 1 base, the J end by 5 bases, with 8 bases between. CDR3 size: 13 residues. The CDR3, as DNA: TGTGCCAGCAGCCAAGGACACTACGAGACCCAGTACTTA. Amino acids: CASSQGHYETQYL.

This clonotype was counted many times. The rearrangement uses TRBV7-9 and TRBJ1-1, with 8 bases that match TRBD1. With 6 bases clipped from V and 3 bases from J, the junction kept 9 bases outside the gene matches. This CDR3 has 15 residues. The germline CDR1 and CDR2 sequences are SEHNR and FQNEAQ (reference sequence). CDR3 loop: CASRNMLRGHTEAFF. The CDR3 coding sequence is TGTGCCAGCAGAAACATGCTCAGGGGGCACACTGAAGCTTTCTTT.

This clonotype has a count of ten or more. The rearrangement uses TRBV29-1 and TRBJ1-1; TRBD1 is a possible D gene (5 bases). In germline, CDR1 is SQVTM, CDR2 ANQGSEA. This CDR3 has 15 residues. The germline V and J ends were trimmed by 7 bases and 6 bases, with 24 bases remaining between them. The CDR3 coding sequence is TGCAGCGCCGACCTACCTGGGGCAGGACGGCCTGAAGCTTTCTTT. Its translation: CSADLPGAGRPEAFF. The entire variable domain, with the rest obtained from reference TRBV29-1 and TRBJ1-1, is as follows: SAVISQKPSRDICQRGTSLTIQCQVDSQVTMMFWYRQQPGQSLTLIATANQGSEATYESGFVIDKFPISRPNLTFSTLTVSNMSPEDSSIYLCSADLPGAGRPEAFFGQGTRLTVV.

This clonotype has just a few counts. V usage is TRBV11-2 and J usage is TRBJ2-1; D tentatively reads TRBD1 or TRBD2 (5 bases each). CDR1 SGHAT and CDR2 FQNNGV come from the germline V gene. V was clipped by 6 bases and J by 7 bases, with 16 bases between them. The CDR3 length is 14 residues. CDR3 in amino acids: CASSSPGSRNEQFF. The CDR3 nucleotides read TGTGCCAGCAGTTCCCCAGGGAGTAGGAATGAGCAGTTCTTC.

A few counts support this clonotype. This CDR3 is CASSADRGLNEKLFF. In DNA, the CDR3 is TGTGCCAGCAGCGCAGACAGGGGACTTAATGAAAAACTGTTTTTT. The rearrangement links TRBV12-3 or TRBV12-4 to TRBJ1-4, with TRBD1 identical over 8 bases. Trimming at V came to 6 bases and at J to 4 bases, leaving 7 bases not matched to a gene. The CDR3 runs 15 residues.

This clonotype has a count of ten or more. The gene calls are TRBV10-3 and TRBJ2-5; 7 positions match TRBD1. Losses at the gene ends were 4 bases for V and 2 bases for J; bases not matched to a gene: 7. CDR3 size: 15 residues. The germline gives CDR1 ENHRY, CDR2 SYGVKD. The CDR3 spells CAISVRDRSQETQYF. For the CDR3, the DNA is TGTGCCATCAGTGTCCGGGACAGAAGTCAAGAGACCCAGTACTTC.

This clonotype occurred many times. The chain uses TRBV4-2 and TRBJ1-4; a possible D gene is TRBD1 (5 bases). Germline-derived CDR1 and CDR2 are LGHNA and YNFKEQ. The germline V and J ends were trimmed by 3 bases and 4 bases, with 9 bases remaining between them. The CDR3 totals 14 residues. The CDR3 is CASSQPTDNEKLFF. For the CDR3, the DNA is TGTGCCAGCAGCCAGCCGACAGATAATGAAAAACTGTTTTTT.

The rearrangement joins TRBV6-6 to TRBJ1-2; tentatively, D is TRBD1 (6 bases). CDR3 length equals 12 residues. V was clipped by 7 bases and J by 8 bases, with 14 bases between them. CDR1 is MNHNY, CDR2 SVGAGI, per germline (reference sequence). CDR3 nucleotide sequence: TGTGCCAGCAATCCCAGGGGCGGAGGCTACACCTTC. The encoded protein is CASNPRGGGYTF.

This clonotype occurred a few times. The rearrangement links TRBV19 to TRBJ2-2, with D uncertain. V lost 7 bases to trimming and J lost 0 bases, with 15 bases between them. The CDR3 is made up of 16 amino acids. In germline, CDR1 is LNHDA, CDR2 SQIVND (reference sequence). The CDR3 DNA sequence: TGTGCCAGTAAGCGATTAGGACGGGCGAACACCGGGGAGCTGTTTTTT. Its translation is CASKRLGRANTGELFF.

This clonotype was counted at least ten times. The chain combines TRBV29-1 with TRBJ1-1; 8 positions match TRBD1. With 8 bases clipped from V and 1 base from J, the junction kept 3 bases outside the gene matches. Germline assignment: CDR1 SQVTM and CDR2 ANQGSEA. CDR3 length equals 12 residues. CDR3 nucleotides: TGCAGCTACAGGGGGACGAACACTGAAGCTTTCTTT. Residues: CSYRGTNTEAFF. Combining the CDR3 with reference TRBV29-1 and TRBJ1-1 gives the whole variable domain SAVISQKPSRDICQRGTSLTIQCQVDSQVTMMFWYRQQPGQSLTLIATANQGSEATYESGFVIDKFPISRPNLTFSTLTVSNMSPEDSSIYLCSYRGTNTEAFFGQGTRLTVV.

This clonotype occurred many times. The chain has TRBV3-1 and TRBJ2-1, with no clear D. V lost 1 base and J lost 7, with 8 bases in between. CDR1 is LGHDT, CDR2 YNNKEL, per germline (reference sequence). There are 13 residues in the CDR3. CDR3 nucleotide sequence: TGTGCCAGCAGCCAAGTGTCTGGTAATGAGCAGTTCTTC. Amino acid sequence: CASSQVSGNEQFF.

Only a few counts were recorded for this clonotype. The gene calls are TRBV6-5 and TRBJ2-3; perhaps TRBD2 as D (5 bases). Trimming stripped 7 bases from V and 0 bases from J, with 14 bases between. This CDR3 spans 15 amino acids. Germline CDR1 reads MNHEY; CDR2 reads SVGAGI. The CDR3 is CASKGDYSSTDTQYF. CDR3 sequence (DNA): TGTGCCAGCAAAGGAGACTACTCTAGCACAGATACGCAGTATTTT.

In its sample, this clonotype was seen a few times. The CDR3 DNA reads as TGTGCCAGCAGGGACGACTACGAGCAGTACTTC. Translating gives CASRDDYEQYF. J is TRBJ2-7 and V is TRBV3-1; D is unresolved. CDR3 size: 11 residues. The V and J ends lost 6 bases and 3 bases respectively, with 6 bases between them. Germline V gives CDR1 LGHDT, CDR2 YNNKEL (reference sequence).

This clonotype was recorded a few times. The chain has TRBV6-1 and TRBJ1-5; 7 positions agree with TRBD1. There are 17 residues in the CDR3. Germline CDR1 reads MNHNS; CDR2 reads SASEGT. The V gene end was trimmed by 6 bases and the J gene end by 2 bases; junction bases not matched to a gene: 13. The CDR3 is CASSINHRGGGNQPQHF. CDR3 sequence (DNA): TGTGCCAGCAGCATAAACCACAGGGGAGGAGGCAATCAGCCCCAGCATTTT.

The chain links TRBV6-5 to TRBJ2-7; D gene ambiguous. This CDR3 is 16 amino acids long. V was cut by 0 bases and J by 0 bases, with 12 bases left in between. Germline values: CDR1 MNHEY, CDR2 SVGAGI. The CDR3, as DNA: TGTGCCAGCAGTTACTCAATGAGAGAAAGCTCCTACGAGCAGTACTTC. It yields the protein CASSYSMRESSYEQYF.